The 8 T cell receptor beta chains below all came from one sample that was sequenced in a study of shared clonotypes between healthy human individuals. This table comes from immunoSEQ multiplex PCR, and its TCRdb copy is limited to in-frame clones, with some not included. The sample has 450,000 to 500,000 clones, 70% to 85% seen once. Sequenced sample: PBMCs. These receptors were obtained from a woman aged 40 to 55 in good health. Some clones in this sample may be carry-over from other donors' samples.

In this sample, this clone turned up a few times. The sample holds other DNA sequences that translate to the same CDR3. V usage is TRBV6-5 and J usage is TRBJ1-2; D may be TRBD1 (5 bases). V lost 5 bases and J lost 6, with 16 bases in between. This CDR3 spans 14 amino acids. In germline, CDR1 is MNHEY, CDR2 SVGAGI. CDR3 region: CASSDGTAMDGYTF. The CDR3 DNA reads TGTGCCAGCAGTGACGGGACCGCGATGGATGGCTACACCTTC.

The V call is TRBV7-9, the J call TRBJ1-6, with 7 bases that match TRBD1. The germline gives CDR1 SEHNR, CDR2 FQNEAQ (reference sequence). There are 14 residues in the CDR3. The J segment lost 9 bases and the V segment lost 11 bases, leaving 13 bases of the junction unmatched. In DNA, the CDR3 is TGTGCCGGCCAGCGACAGGGTTCGGGTTCACCCCTCCACTTT. It yields the protein CAGQRQGSGSPLHF.

This clone was seen a single time. This chain links TRBV28 with TRBJ1-5; 9 bases fit TRBD1. After removal of 6 bases from V and 11 bases from J, the junction contained 20 bases not matched to a gene. CDR1 and CDR2 from the germline V gene are MDHEN and SYDVKM. The CDR3 contains 17 residues. CDR3: CASRYSGTGSVVRAQHF. As DNA, the CDR3 is TGTGCCAGCAGATACTCCGGGACAGGGTCAGTAGTAAGGGCCCAGCATTTT.

Comments on this clone: Being one base from a much bigger clone, this may be a read error. Other DNA sequences in the sample encode the same CDR3. The genes are TRBV5-1 and TRBJ2-1, with TRBD2 matching 10 bases. Germline-derived CDR1 and CDR2 are SGHRS and YFSETQ. Trimming removed 4 bases from V and 0 bases from J; junction bases left unmatched: 7. The CDR3 totals 17 residues. The CDR3 DNA sequence: TGCGCCAGCAGCCCGGAGGCTAGCGGGAGCTCCTACAATGAGCAGTTCTTC. Encoded protein: CASSPEASGSSYNEQFF. Full variable domain (missing parts from reference TRBV5-1 and TRBJ2-1): KAGVTQTPRYLIKTRGQQVTLSCSPISGHRSVSWYQQTPGQGLQFLFEYFSETQRNKGNFPGRFSGRQFSNSRSEMNVSTLELGDSALYLCASSPEASGSSYNEQFFGPGTRLTVL.

The rearrangement links TRBV2 to TRBJ2-5; no clear D. V lost 0 bases, J lost 14 bases, and 13 bases lay in between. The germline CDR1 and CDR2 sequences are SNHLY and FYNNEI. This CDR3 has 12 residues. CDR3: CASSEASGWHYF. DNA for the CDR3: TGTGCCAGCAGTGAAGCGTCGGGTTGGCATTACTTC.

The chain employs TRBV5-1 and TRBJ2-3; D unresolved. Trimming removed 1 base at V and 0 bases at J, with 9 bases between. The CDR3 spans 15 residues. Germline V gene lookup returns CDR1 SGHRS and CDR2 YFSETQ. The CDR3 is CASSLFDGSTDTQYF. In nucleotides, the CDR3 is TGCGCCAGCAGCTTGTTTGACGGGAGCACAGATACGCAGTATTTT.

About this clone itself: Given the absence of the conserved phenylalanine or tryptophan at the CDR3 end, a read error is likely. The chain recombines TRBV29-1 with TRBJ1-2, with D hard to call. Germline V gene lookup returns CDR1 SQVTM and CDR2 ANQGSEA. The V gene lost 7 bases and the J gene lost 3 bases, with 9 bases spanning the gap. This CDR3 is 11 amino acids long. CDR3 DNA: TGCAGCGAGTCCTCAGACTATGGCTACACCTAC. This gives the protein CSESSDYGYTY.

The V and J genes are TRBV7-8 and TRBJ2-2; 7 bases line up with TRBD2. Germline lookup yields CDR1 SGHVS and CDR2 FQNEAQ. V was clipped by 1 base and J by 1 base; unmatched bases: 3. CDR3 size: 16 residues. The CDR3 reads CASSLVWTRNTGELFF. In DNA, the CDR3 is TGTGCCAGCAGCTTAGTATGGACTAGGAACACCGGGGAGCTGTTTTTT.